The clone carrying this T cell receptor (beta chain) rates as medium-sized. V lost 0 bases and J lost 1; bases outside the gene matches: 12. This CDR3 region has 18 residues. Germline V lookup: CDR1 SGDLS, CDR2 YYNGEE. These data originate in a study of neurological immune-mediated disorders. TCRdb reanalysed the 5' RACE reads using MiXCR and keeps one entry per CDR3 protein. This table holds roughly 20,000 distinct CDR3 sequences, approximately 15% found once. This TCR was recovered from a woman in her late teens or twenties with multiple sclerosis. The chain combines TRBV9 with TRBJ1-1; 7 bases line up with TRBD1. The sequenced material came from CD8+ T cells from blood. CDR3 sequence reads: CASSVGRTGEVPNTEAFF. In nucleotides, the CDR3 is TGTGCCAGCAGCGTAGGACGAACAGGGGAAGTCCCGAACACTGAAGCTTTCTTT.